This entry describes one TCR beta chain. The junction departs from germline at one end; a sequencing error may be responsible. The data were obtained in a study of CD8 T cells in Susac syndrome. The germline CDR1 and CDR2 sequences are DFQATT and SNEGSKA (reference sequence). The CDR3 is 14 amino acids. An input of about 0.5 to 1 ug of RNA was subjected to reverse transcription using random hexamers. Each CDR3 protein gets one entry after TCRdb re-called the immunoSEQ multiplex PCR reads with MiXCR. Seen here are 130,000 to 150,000 distinct CDR3 sequences, nearly 97% observed once, and the top ten hold roughly 0.084%.

This sequence originates from a human donor with Susac syndrome. The chain is built from TRBV20-1 and TRBJ2-7; D unresolved. The specimen sequenced was CD4+ T cells from PBMCs. The CDR3 loop is CSVRSQFGGDEQYF. For the CDR3, the DNA is TGCAGTGTTAGATCGCAGTTCGGTGGTGACGAGCAGTACTTC.